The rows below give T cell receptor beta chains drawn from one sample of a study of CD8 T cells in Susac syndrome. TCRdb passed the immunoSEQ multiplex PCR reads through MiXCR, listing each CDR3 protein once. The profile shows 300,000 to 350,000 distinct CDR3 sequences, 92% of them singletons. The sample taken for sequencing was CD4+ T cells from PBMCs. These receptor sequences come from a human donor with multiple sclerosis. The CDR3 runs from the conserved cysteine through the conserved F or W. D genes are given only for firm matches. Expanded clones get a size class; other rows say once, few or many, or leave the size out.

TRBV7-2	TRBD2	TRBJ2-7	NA	CASSLGPSGSYEQYF	TGTGCCAGCAGCTTAGGGCCTAGCGGGAGCTACGAGCAGTACTTC
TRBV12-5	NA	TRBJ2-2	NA	CASGLRVPGELFF	TGTGCTAGTGGTTTGAGGGTCCCCGGGGAGCTGTTTTTT
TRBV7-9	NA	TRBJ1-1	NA	CASSPRSDTEAFF	TGTGCCAGCAGCCCCCGGTCGGACACTGAAGCTTTCTTT
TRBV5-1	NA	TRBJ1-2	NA	CASSFSPSSGTKTYGYTF	TGCGCCAGCAGTTTTTCCCCCTCCTCCGGGACAAAGACGTATGGCTACACCTTC
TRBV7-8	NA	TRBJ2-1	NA	CASSDPSGHNEQFF	TGTGCCAGCAGCGACCCGAGCGGTCACAATGAGCAGTTCTTC
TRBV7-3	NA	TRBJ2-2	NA	CASSPSREVGAGELFF	TGTGCCAGCAGCCCCTCCAGGGAAGTCGGGGCCGGGGAGCTGTTTTTT
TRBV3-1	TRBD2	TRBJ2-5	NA	CASSQVLRLAGQETQYF	TGTGCCAGCAGCCAAGTCCTTCGACTAGCGGGACAAGAGACCCAGTACTTC
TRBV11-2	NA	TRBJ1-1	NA	CASSLRYRDTEAFF	TGTGCCAGCAGCTTAAGGTACAGGGACACTGAAGCTTTCTTT
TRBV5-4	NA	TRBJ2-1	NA	CASSLRFRGKGEQFF	TGTGCCAGCAGCTTGCGCTTCCGAGGTAAAGGTGAGCAGTTCTTC
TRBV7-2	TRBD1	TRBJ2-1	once	CASSSEDRVFNEQFF	TGTGCCAGCAGCTCCGAGGACAGGGTTTTCAATGAGCAGTTCTTC
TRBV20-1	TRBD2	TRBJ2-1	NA	CSVLAGGPSNEQFF	TGCAGTGTTCTAGCGGGAGGGCCCTCTAATGAGCAGTTCTTC
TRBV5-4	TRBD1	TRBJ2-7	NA	CASSVGTAISYEQYF	TGTGCCAGCAGCGTCGGGACAGCGATCTCCTACGAGCAGTACTTC
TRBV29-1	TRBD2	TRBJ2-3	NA	CSALSGGLRDTQYF	TGCAGCGCCCTTAGCGGGGGGCTTAGAGATACGCAGTATTTT
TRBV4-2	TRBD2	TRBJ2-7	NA	CASSPGLAGYYEQYF	TGTGCCAGCAGCCCGGGACTAGCGGGCTACTACGAGCAGTACTTC
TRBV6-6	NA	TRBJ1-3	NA	CASSPIVLSGNTIYF	TGTGCCAGCAGTCCGATTGTTCTCTCTGGAAACACCATATATTTT
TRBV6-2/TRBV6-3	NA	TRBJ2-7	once	CASSYPPLYYNRDPRRMYEQYF	TGTGCCAGCAGTTACCCCCCCTTATACTATAACCGGGACCCTCGGAGGATGTACGAGCAGTACTTC
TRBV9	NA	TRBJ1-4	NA	CASSPRQPNEKLFF	TGTGCCAGCAGCCCCAGACAGCCAAATGAAAAACTGTTTTTT
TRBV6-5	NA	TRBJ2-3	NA	CASKNLRGGTDTQYF	TGTGCCAGCAAGAATCTCAGGGGAGGGACAGATACGCAGTATTTT
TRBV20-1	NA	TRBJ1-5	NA	CSARAGSGNQPQHF	TGCAGTGCTAGAGCAGGGTCGGGCAATCAGCCCCAGCATTTT
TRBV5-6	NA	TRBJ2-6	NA	CASSLGIGANVLTF	TGTGCCAGCAGCTTGGGGATAGGGGCCAACGTCCTGACTTTC
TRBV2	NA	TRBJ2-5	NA	CASRWGQETQYF	TGTGCCAGCAGGTGGGGCCAAGAGACCCAGTACTTC
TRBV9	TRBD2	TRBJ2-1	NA	CASSVGTSDYNEQFF	TGTGCCAGCAGCGTAGGGACTAGCGATTACAATGAGCAGTTCTTC
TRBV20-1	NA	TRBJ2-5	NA	CSARDRPQETQYF	TGCAGTGCTAGAGATCGACCGCAAGAGACCCAGTACTTC